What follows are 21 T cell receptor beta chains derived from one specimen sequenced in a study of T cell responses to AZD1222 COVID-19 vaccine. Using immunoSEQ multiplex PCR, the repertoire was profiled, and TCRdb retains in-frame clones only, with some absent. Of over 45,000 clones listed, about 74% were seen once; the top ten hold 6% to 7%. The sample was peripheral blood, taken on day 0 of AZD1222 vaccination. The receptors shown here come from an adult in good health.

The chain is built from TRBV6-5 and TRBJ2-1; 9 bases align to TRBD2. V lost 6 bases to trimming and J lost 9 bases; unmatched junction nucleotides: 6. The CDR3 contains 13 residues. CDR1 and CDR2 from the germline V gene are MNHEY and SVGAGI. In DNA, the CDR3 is TGTGCCAGCAGGGAGGGACTAGCCAGTGAGCAGTTCTTC. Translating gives CASREGLASEQFF.

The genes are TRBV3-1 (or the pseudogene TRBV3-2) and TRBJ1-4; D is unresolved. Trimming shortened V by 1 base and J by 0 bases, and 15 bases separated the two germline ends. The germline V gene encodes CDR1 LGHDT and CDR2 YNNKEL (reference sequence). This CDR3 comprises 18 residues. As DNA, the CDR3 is TGTGCCAGCAGCCAAGTCCAGGCCTCCAAATCAACTAATGAAAAACTGTTTTTT. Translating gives CASSQVQASKSTNEKLFF.

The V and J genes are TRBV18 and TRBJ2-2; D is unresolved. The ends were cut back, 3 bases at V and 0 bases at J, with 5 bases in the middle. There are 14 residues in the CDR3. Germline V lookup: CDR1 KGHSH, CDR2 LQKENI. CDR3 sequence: CASSPQTNTGELFF. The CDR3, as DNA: TGTGCCAGCTCACCGCAGACGAACACCGGGGAGCTGTTTTTT.

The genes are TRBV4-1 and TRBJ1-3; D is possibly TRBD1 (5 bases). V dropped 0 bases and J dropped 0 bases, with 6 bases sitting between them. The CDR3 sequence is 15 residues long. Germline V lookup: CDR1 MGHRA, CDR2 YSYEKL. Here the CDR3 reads CASSQDRDSGNTIYF. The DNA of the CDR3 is TGCGCCAGCAGCCAAGACAGGGACTCTGGAAACACCATATATTTT.

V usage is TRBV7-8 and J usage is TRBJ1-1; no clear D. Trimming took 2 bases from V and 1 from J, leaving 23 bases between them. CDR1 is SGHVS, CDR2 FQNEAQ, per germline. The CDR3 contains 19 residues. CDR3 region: CASSLSTEYSRSRNTEAFF. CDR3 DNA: TGTGCCAGCAGCTTAAGCACTGAGTACAGTCGAAGTAGGAACACTGAAGCTTTCTTT.

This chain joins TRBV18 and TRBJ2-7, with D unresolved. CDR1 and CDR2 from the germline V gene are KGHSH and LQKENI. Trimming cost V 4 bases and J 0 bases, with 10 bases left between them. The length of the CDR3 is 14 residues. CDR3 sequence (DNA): TGTGCCAGCTCACGGGCCAGGAGCTCCTACGAGCAGTACTTC. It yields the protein CASSRARSSYEQYF.

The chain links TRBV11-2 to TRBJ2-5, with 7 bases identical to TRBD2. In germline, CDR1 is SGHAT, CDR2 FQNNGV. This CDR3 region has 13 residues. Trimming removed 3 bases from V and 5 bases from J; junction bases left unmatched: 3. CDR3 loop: CASSFGGIETQYF. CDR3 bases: TGTGCCAGCAGCTTCGGGGGGATCGAGACCCAGTACTTC.

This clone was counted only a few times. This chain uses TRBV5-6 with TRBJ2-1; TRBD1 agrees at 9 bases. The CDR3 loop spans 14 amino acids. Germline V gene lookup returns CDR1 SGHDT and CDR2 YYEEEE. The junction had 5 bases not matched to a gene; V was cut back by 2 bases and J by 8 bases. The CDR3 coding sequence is TGTGCCAGCAGCTTAGCGGGACAGGGCTATGAGCAGTTCTTC. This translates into CASSLAGQGYEQFF.

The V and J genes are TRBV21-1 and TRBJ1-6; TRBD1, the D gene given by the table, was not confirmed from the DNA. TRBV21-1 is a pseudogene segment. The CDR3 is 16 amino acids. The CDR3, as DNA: TGTGCCAGCAGAGACGCTTACAGGGGGCTTCGGTCACCCCTCCACTTT. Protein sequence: CASRDAYRGLRSPLHF.

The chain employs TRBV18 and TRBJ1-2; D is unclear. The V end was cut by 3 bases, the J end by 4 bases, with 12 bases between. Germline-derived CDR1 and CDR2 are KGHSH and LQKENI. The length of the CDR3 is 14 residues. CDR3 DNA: TGTGCCAGCTCACCTTCCGTCAGGTCCTATGGCTACACCTTC. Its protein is CASSPSVRSYGYTF. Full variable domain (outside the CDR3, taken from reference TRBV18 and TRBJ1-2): NAGVMQNPRHLVRRRGQEARLRCSPMKGHSHVYWYRQLPEEGLKFMVYLQKENIIDESGMPKERFSAEFPKEGPSILRIQQVVRGDSAAYFCASSPSVRSYGYTFGSGTRLTVV.

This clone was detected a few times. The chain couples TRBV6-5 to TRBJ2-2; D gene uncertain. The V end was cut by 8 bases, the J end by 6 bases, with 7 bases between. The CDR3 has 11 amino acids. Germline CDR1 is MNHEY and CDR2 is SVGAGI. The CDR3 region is CASYRAGELFF. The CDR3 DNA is TGTGCCAGCTATCGAGCCGGGGAGCTGTTTTTT.

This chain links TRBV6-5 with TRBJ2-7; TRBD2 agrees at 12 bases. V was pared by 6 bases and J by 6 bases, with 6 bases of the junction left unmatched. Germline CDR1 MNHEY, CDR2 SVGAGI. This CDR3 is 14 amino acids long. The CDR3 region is CASSLAGGSGEQYF. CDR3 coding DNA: TGTGCCAGCAGCCTAGCGGGAGGGTCCGGCGAGCAGTACTTC.

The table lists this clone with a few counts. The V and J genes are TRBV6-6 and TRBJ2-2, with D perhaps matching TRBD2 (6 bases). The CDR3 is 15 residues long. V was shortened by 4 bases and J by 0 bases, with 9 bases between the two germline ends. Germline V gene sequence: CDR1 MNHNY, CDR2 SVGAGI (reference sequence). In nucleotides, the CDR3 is TGTGCCAGCAGTTGGGAGGCCGCGAACACCGGGGAGCTGTTTTTT. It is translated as CASSWEAANTGELFF.

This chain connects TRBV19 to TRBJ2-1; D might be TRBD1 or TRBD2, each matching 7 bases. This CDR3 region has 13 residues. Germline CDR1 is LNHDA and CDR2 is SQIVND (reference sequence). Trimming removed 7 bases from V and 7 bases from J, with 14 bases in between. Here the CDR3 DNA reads TGTGCCAGTAAGCCCAGGGGGGGGAATGAGCAGTTCTTC. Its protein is CASKPRGGNEQFF.

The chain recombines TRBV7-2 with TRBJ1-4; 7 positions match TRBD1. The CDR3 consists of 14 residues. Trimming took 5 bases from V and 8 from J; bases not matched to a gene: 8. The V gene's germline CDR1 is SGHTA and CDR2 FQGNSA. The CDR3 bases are TGTGCCAGCAGCCAGGGGGGCGTCGGGGAAAAACTGTTTTTT. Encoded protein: CASSQGGVGEKLFF.

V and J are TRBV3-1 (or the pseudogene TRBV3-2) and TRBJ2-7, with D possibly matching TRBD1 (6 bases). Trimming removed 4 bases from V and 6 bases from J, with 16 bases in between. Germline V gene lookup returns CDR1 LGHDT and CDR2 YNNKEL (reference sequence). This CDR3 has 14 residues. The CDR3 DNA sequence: TGTGCCAGCAGCCCTATATGGGGGCGCGGCGAGCAGTACTTC. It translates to CASSPIWGRGEQYF.

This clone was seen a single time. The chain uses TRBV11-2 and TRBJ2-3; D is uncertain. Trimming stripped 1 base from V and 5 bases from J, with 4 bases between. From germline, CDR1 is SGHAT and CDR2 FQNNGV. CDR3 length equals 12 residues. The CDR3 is CASSLVQDTQYF. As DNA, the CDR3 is TGTGCCAGCAGCTTAGTTCAAGATACGCAGTATTTT. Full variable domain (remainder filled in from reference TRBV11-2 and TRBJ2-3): EAGVAQSPRYKIIEKRQSVAFWCNPISGHATLYWYQQILGQGPKLLIQFQNNGVVDDSQLPKDRFSAERLKGVDSTLKIQPAKLEDSAVYLCASSLVQDTQYFGPGTRLTVL.

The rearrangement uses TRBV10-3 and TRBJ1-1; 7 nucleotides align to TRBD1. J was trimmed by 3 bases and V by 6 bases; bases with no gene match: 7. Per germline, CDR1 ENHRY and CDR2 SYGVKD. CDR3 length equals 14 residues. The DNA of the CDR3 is TGTGCCATCAGGGACAGGAGGGAGGACACTGAAGCTTTCTTT. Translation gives CAIRDRREDTEAFF.

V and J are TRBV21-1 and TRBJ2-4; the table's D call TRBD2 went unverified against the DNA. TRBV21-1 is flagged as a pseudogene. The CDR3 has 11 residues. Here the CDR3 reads CASSTLLDGYF. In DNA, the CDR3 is TGTGCCAGCAGCACTTTACTAGATGGGTACTTC.

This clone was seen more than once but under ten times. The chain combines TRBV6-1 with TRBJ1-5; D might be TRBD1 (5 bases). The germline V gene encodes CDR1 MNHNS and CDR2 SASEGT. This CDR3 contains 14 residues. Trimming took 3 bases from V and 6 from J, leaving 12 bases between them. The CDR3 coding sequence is TGTGCCAGCAGTGACAGGGCAATAGGTCAGCCCCAGCATTTT. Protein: CASSDRAIGQPQHF.

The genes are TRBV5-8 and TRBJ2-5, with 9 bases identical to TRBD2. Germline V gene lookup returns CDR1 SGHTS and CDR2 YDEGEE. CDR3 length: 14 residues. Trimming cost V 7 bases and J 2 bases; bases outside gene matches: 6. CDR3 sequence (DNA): TGTGCCAGCGGCCTAGCGGGGAAACAAGAGACCCAGTACTTC. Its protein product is CASGLAGKQETQYF.